Listed below are T cell receptor beta chains from one sample, sequenced in a study of Ad26.COV2.S vaccination and SARS-CoV-2 variants. TCRdb's table, derived via immunoSEQ multiplex PCR, lists solely in-frame clones and lacks some. Of 300,000 to 400,000 clones listed, around nine tenths were seen once; the top ten hold roughly 3.1%. The sequencing used peripheral blood, collected in a trial of Ad26.COV2.S vaccine versus placebo. Source of these receptors: a person aged 18-60 years who received the Ad26.COV2.S COVID-19 vaccine or a placebo. Each CDR3 is given with its conserved first and last residue. The D gene is left open where the match is weak. Clone sizes are given selectively: once, few, many, or a class where the clone is expanded.

d_call j_call clone_size v_call cdr3_nt cdr3_aa
TRBD2 TRBJ2-5 - TRBV6-5 TGTGCCAGCAGTTTACTAGCGGGGGAAGAGACCCAGTACTTC CASSLLAGEETQYF
- TRBJ1-1 - TRBV5-6 TGTGCCAGCAGCTTGGGGTCCAGGGGGAACACTGAAGCTTTCTTT CASSLGSRGNTEAFF
TRBD2 TRBJ2-2 - TRBV2 TGTGCCAGCAGTGCTCAGCGGGGGGGCGTACATACCGGGGAGCTGTTTTTT CASSAQRGGVHTGELFF
TRBD2 TRBJ2-5 - TRBV11-2 TGTGCCAGCAGCTTAGCAGCGGGGAAAGAGACCCAGTACTTC CASSLAAGKETQYF
- TRBJ2-7 - TRBV7-9 TGTGCCAGCAGCTATCAGGCAACCTACGAGCAGTACTTC CASSYQATYEQYF
- TRBJ2-5 - TRBV27 TGTGCCAGCAGCCGAGGGGACTCCCAAGAGACCCAGTACTTC CASSRGDSQETQYF
- TRBJ1-1 - TRBV20-1 TGCAGTGCTAGTCGTGCGTCTGAAGCTTTCTTT CSASRASEAFF
TRBD1 TRBJ1-3 - TRBV9 TGTGCCAGCAGCATAAGACAGGGGTCCGACTCTGGAAACACCATATATTTT CASSIRQGSDSGNTIYF
TRBD1 TRBJ2-7 - TRBV7-9 TGTGCCAGCAGCTCCATCCGGGACAGATCCTACGAGCAGTACTTC CASSSIRDRSYEQYF
- TRBJ2-7 - TRBV5-6 TGTGCCAGCATTTCCGGGGGAAGCGAGCAGTACTTC CASISGGSEQYF
- TRBJ2-1 once TRBV6-5 TGTGCCAGCAGTTACTTTCTAACGGAACAGGAGCAGTTCTTC CASSYFLTEQEQFF
TRBD1 TRBJ1-2 - TRBV7-8 TGTGCCAGCAGCGTCAACAGGGGCTCATATGGCTACACCTTC CASSVNRGSYGYTF
TRBD1 TRBJ1-6 few TRBV5-4 TGTGCCAGCAGCTTGGTCGGGACAGGGGTTTCACCCCTCCACTTT CASSLVGTGVSPLHF
- TRBJ1-5 once TRBV6-5 TGTGCCAGCAGTTATAAAGTCCCGAATCAGCCCCAGCATTTT CASSYKVPNQPQHF
- TRBJ1-2 - TRBV6-6 TGTGCCAGCAGACCAGGGGTTTTGGACTATGGCTACACCTTC CASRPGVLDYGYTF
- TRBJ1-5 - TRBV5-1 TGCGCCAGCAGCTTGGCCGGGAGCAATCAGCCCCAGCATTTT CASSLAGSNQPQHF
- TRBJ2-7 - TRBV5-4 TGTGCCAGCAGCTTGAGTCGCAGGGGGGACTACGAGCAGTACTTC CASSLSRRGDYEQYF
- TRBJ2-7 - TRBV9 TGTGCCAGCGCCAGGGGGGGGCCTGGTTCCTACGAGCAGTACTTC CASARGGPGSYEQYF
- TRBJ1-1 few TRBV5-6 TGTGCCAGCAGCTTGGTTTATTTCTTT CASSLVYFF
TRBD1 TRBJ1-4 - TRBV2 TGTGCCAGCAGTCTCCGACAGGGTAGTGAAAAACTGTTTTTT CASSLRQGSEKLFF
TRBD1 TRBJ2-5 - TRBV7-7 TGTGCTAGCAGCGCCGACAGGGCGGCTGTGGAGACCCAGTACTTC CASSADRAAVETQYF
- TRBJ2-3 - TRBV4-1 TGCGCCAGCAGCCAAGATCCCAAGGCAGATACGCAGTATTTT CASSQDPKADTQYF
- TRBJ1-1 - TRBV27 TGTGCCAGCAGTTTGCTAGAAAACACTGAAGCTTTCTTT CASSLLENTEAFF
- TRBJ2-7 - TRBV12-3/TRBV12-4 TGTGCCAGCAGTTTGGACAGCTCCTACGAGCAGTACTTC CASSLDSSYEQYF
TRBD1 TRBJ2-5 - TRBV5-1 TGCGCCAGCAACCAATTGCCGGGACAGAAAGAGACCCAGTACTTC CASNQLPGQKETQYF
TRBD1 TRBJ2-1 - TRBV7-3 TGTGCCAGCAGCTACGGACAGGGGCTCTACAATGAGCAGTTCTTC CASSYGQGLYNEQFF
- TRBJ2-7 - TRBV19 TGTGCCAGTAGTATAGTCGTGAGGGCTGGGGAGCAGTACTTC CASSIVVRAGEQYF
- TRBJ1-3 - TRBV6-5 TGTGCCAGCAGCCCATCGATTTGGGGTGCCACCATATATTTT CASSPSIWGATIYF
TRBD1 TRBJ1-2 - TRBV6-5 TGTGCCAGCAGTCGGACAGGGGGCGGCTACACCTTC CASSRTGGGYTF
TRBD1 TRBJ2-7 - TRBV5-4 TGTGCCAGCAGCTCCCCGGGACAGGGGGCCCCATACGAGCAGTACTTC CASSSPGQGAPYEQYF
- TRBJ1-4 - TRBV12-5 TGTGCTAGTGGTTTGCGGGGAAATGAAAAACTGTTTTTT CASGLRGNEKLFF
- TRBJ2-1 once TRBV12-3/TRBV12-4 TGTGCCAGCAGAATCACAGACAATGAGCAGTTCTTC CASRITDNEQFF
- TRBJ2-1 once TRBV6-2/TRBV6-3 TGTGCCAGCAGTTACCCCGGGACTTTTAATGAGCAGTTCTTC CASSYPGTFNEQFF
- TRBJ1-2 few TRBV19 TGTGCCAGTAGTACGGCGCGCCATATCAACTATGGCTACACCTTC CASSTARHINYGYTF
- TRBJ1-1 - TRBV6-4 TGTGCCAGCAGTCCGACACGACGAGGGGTCACTGAAGCTTTCTTT CASSPTRRGVTEAFF
- TRBJ1-6 - TRBV14 TGTGCCAGCAGCCAAGATTATGCGAATAATTCACCCCTCCACTTT CASSQDYANNSPLHF
- TRBJ1-2 once TRBV5-1 TGCGCCAGCAGCTTAGTCCCGAGGGAGTATGGCTACACCTTC CASSLVPREYGYTF
- TRBJ1-4 - TRBV7-2 TGTGCCAGCAGTTATACAGGGTCAAATGAAAAACTGTTTTTT CASSYTGSNEKLFF
- TRBJ2-3 - TRBV5-1 TGCGCCAGCAGCTTGAAAGCGAGGGGGGATACGCAGTATTTT CASSLKARGDTQYF
- TRBJ2-2 - TRBV6-6 TGTGCCAGCAGTTACTTGGGACGACCCGGGGAGCTGTTTTTT CASSYLGRPGELFF
TRBD1 TRBJ1-1 - TRBV28 TGTGCCAGCAGTCCGACAGGGTTGGTGAGCACTGAAGCTTTCTTT CASSPTGLVSTEAFF
- TRBJ1-3 - TRBV14 TGTGCCAGCAGCCAGACAACGGGAAACACCATATATTTT CASSQTTGNTIYF
- TRBJ2-2 - TRBV2 TGTGCCAGCAGCTCGGACAGAAACACCGGGGAGCTGTTTTTT CASSSDRNTGELFF
- TRBJ1-2 - TRBV25-1 TGTGCCAGCAGTGAATTGGGAAGCAACTATGGCTACACCTTC CASSELGSNYGYTF
TRBD2 TRBJ2-3 - TRBV5-4 TGTGCCAGCAGCTTGGCCGGCGGGGGACTCACAGATACGCAGTATTTT CASSLAGGGLTDTQYF
- TRBJ2-3 - TRBV6-5 TGTGCCAGCAGTCTTACAGGGCGAGATACGCAGTATTTT CASSLTGRDTQYF
- TRBJ2-3 once TRBV5-1 TGCGCCAGCAGCCCCCGGGCCGGGGACCGCACAGATACGCAGTATTTT CASSPRAGDRTDTQYF
- TRBJ2-7 - TRBV2 TGTGCCAGCACCGGGACACAATACTACGAGCAGTACTTC CASTGTQYYEQYF
- TRBJ2-7 - TRBV4-2 TGTGCCAGCAGCCAAGCCGGGAACGAGCAGTACTTC CASSQAGNEQYF
TRBD2 TRBJ2-7 - TRBV7-9 TGTGCCAGCAGCCCCGGGACTAGTGCCTACGAGCAGTACTTC CASSPGTSAYEQYF
- TRBJ2-5 - TRBV15 TGTGCCACCACCAGGGTCCAAGAAGAGACCCAGTACTTC CATTRVQEETQYF
TRBD1 TRBJ1-6 - TRBV6-6 TGTGCCAGCAGTTTTTACAGGGGGAAGTATAATTCACCCCTCCACTTT CASSFYRGKYNSPLHF
- TRBJ1-1 - TRBV19 TGTGCCAGTAGTATAGAACCGGGCACTGAAGCTTTCTTT CASSIEPGTEAFF
TRBD1 TRBJ1-5 once TRBV7-2 TGTGCCAGCAGCACGGGACAGGGGAGCAATCAGCCCCAGCATTTT CASSTGQGSNQPQHF
- TRBJ2-5 - TRBV4-2 TGTGCCAGCAGCCAAGATATAAGAGAGACCCAGTACTTC CASSQDIRETQYF
TRBD2 TRBJ2-3 - TRBV13 TGTGCCAGCAGCTTATGGTGGGCTAGCGGGGGGCTCGGAGATACGCAGTATTTT CASSLWWASGGLGDTQYF
TRBD2 TRBJ2-1 - TRBV2 TGTGCCAGCAGGTTGATACTGGGACTAGCGGGGGGGCTCTGGGAGCAGTTCTTC CASRLILGLAGGLWEQFF
TRBD1 TRBJ2-7 - TRBV9 TGTGCCAGCAGCGTAGATGGGACAGGGGTCTACGAGCAGTACTTC CASSVDGTGVYEQYF
TRBD1 TRBJ2-1 - TRBV6-6 TGTGCCAGCAGGGCCCAACAGGGGGAGTACTACAATGAGCAGTTCTTC CASRAQQGEYYNEQFF
TRBD2 TRBJ2-3 - TRBV24-1 TGTGCCACCAGTGACCACACTAGCGAGGGTGTTAATACGCAGTATTTT CATSDHTSEGVNTQYF